This TCR beta chain was sequenced during a study of shared clonotypes between healthy human individuals. Study results and limitations: Tissues were not sampled, only blood, and their repertoires likely differ. Few donors restricted represented genetic and exposure-history diversity.

On this clone itself: Its antigen remains unidentified.

Ten immunoSEQ deep assay plates held the unsorted PBMC DNA. Sequenced by immunoSEQ multiplex PCR; TCRdb stores in-frame clones only, minus some. The repertoire holds hundreds of thousands of clones, with roughly 77% as singletons. The CDR3 length is 15 residues. Germline CDR1 and CDR2: MGHRA and YSYEKL. With V trimmed by 4 bases and J by 4 bases, 5 bases remained unmatched. The donor population consisted of healthy HIV-negative adults with no recent acute infections or vaccinations. The sequence was obtained from a woman in her thirties or forties in good health. Some clones in this sample may be carry-over from other donors' samples. Sequenced sample: PBMCs. The V gene is TRBV4-1, the J gene TRBJ2-1; TRBD2 matches at 9 bases. DNA of the CDR3: TGCGCCAGCAGCCGCTTAGCGGGAGTATACAATGAGCAGTTCTTC. It yields the protein CASSRLAGVYNEQFF.